This T cell receptor beta chain was sequenced during a study of early T cells in non-severe SARS-CoV-2 infection. This clonotype appeared a few times. V was clipped by 3 bases and J by 4 bases; unmatched bases: 6. Germline V gives CDR1 SNHLY, CDR2 FYNNEI. The CDR3 spans 15 residues. TCRdb re-analysed the 5' RACE reads in MiXCR, keeping a single row per CDR3 protein. The sample includes tens of thousands of distinct CDR3 sequences, approximately 15% of them seen just once. The source of this sequence is an adult who was a healthcare worker with PCR-confirmed SARS-CoV-2 infection or an uninfected control (not recorded which). Sequenced input: whole blood. V gene TRBV2 combines with J gene TRBJ2-1, with TRBD2 matching over 7 bases. CDR3 residues: CASSEGGSRYNEQFF. The CDR3, as DNA: TGTGCCAGCAGTGAGGGCGGGAGTCGATACAATGAGCAGTTCTTC.